This T cell receptor (beta chain) was identified during a study of naive and memory T cell subsets. General observations from the study: Over 85% of naive TCR sequences appeared only once, unlike memory subsets. A few larger clonotypes appeared in naive repertoires, especially CD8, possibly memory cells re-expressing CD45RA. RNA-based TCR counts may shift with T cell activation and differentiation.

The CDR3 is 12 amino acids. The J segment lost 4 bases and the V segment lost 9 bases, leaving 3 bases of the junction unmatched. Germline-derived CDR1 and CDR2 are KGHDR and SFDVKD. Both TRBC1 and TRBC2 were covered by a beta constant-region primer of two equimolar oligonucleotides. Nested alpha and beta constant-region primers with the SP2 primer drove four PCR rounds on ligated cDNA. Ligation attached a single-stranded oligonucleotide with a 12-nucleotide UMI and the SP2 primer to the cDNA 3' end. In TCRdb, the UMI-ligation and nested PCR reads were re-called with MiXCR into one record per CDR3 protein. The sample yields 140,000 to 150,000 distinct CDR3 sequences, about 23% seen once. CD4+ T cell IFNgamma after overnight CMV lysate exposure gave donor CMV status. This clonotype was picked up many times. Its specificity is not known.

The TCR comes from a human donor in good health. The chain is built from TRBV24-1 and TRBJ1-2, with 8 bases that match TRBD1. The sequenced material came from naive CD4+ T cells from blood. CDR3 loop: CATSDRGYGYTF. The CDR3 DNA is TGTGCCACCTCCGACAGGGGCTATGGCTACACCTTC.